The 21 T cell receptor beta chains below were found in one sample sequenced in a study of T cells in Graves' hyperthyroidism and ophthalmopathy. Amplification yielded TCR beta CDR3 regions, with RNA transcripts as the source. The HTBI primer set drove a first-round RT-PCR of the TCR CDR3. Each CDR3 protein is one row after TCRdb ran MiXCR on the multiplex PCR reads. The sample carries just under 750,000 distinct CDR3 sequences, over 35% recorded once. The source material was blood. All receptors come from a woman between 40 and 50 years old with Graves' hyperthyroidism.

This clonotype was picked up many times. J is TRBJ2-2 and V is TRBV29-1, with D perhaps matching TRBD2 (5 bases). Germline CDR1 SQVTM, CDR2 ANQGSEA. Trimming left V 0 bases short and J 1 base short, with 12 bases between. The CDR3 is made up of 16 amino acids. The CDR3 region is CSVEDTSGLNTGELFF. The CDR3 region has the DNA TGCAGCGTTGAAGACACAAGCGGACTGAACACCGGGGAGCTGTTTTTT.

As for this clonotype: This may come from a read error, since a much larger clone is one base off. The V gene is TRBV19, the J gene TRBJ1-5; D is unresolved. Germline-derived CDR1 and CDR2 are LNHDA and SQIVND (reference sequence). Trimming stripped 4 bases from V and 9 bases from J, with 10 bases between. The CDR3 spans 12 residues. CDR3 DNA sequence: TGTGCCAGTAGTACCACATTGGGGCCCCAGCATTTT. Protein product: CASSTTLGPQHF.

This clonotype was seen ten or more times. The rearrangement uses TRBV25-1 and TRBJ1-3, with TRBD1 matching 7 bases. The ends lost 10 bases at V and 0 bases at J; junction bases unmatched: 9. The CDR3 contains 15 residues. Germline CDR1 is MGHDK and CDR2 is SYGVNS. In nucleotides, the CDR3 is TGTGCCACCGTGAAACAGGGGAGCTCTGGAAACACCATATATTTT. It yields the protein CATVKQGSSGNTIYF.

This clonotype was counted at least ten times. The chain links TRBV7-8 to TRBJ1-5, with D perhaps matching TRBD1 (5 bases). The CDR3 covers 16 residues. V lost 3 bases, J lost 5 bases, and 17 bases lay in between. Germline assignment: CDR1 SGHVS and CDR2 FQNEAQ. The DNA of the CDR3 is TGTGCCAGCAGCTTTGTCAGGGATGGTAAATATCAGCCCCAGCATTTT. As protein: CASSFVRDGKYQPQHF.

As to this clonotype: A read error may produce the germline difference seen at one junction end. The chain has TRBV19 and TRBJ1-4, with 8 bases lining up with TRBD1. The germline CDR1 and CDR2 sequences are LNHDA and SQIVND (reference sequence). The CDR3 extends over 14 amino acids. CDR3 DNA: TGTGCCAGTAGTACGGACAGGGTTAATGAAAAACCGTTTTTT. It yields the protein CASSTDRVNEKPFF.

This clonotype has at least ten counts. CDR3 nucleotides: TGCAGCGTTGATCGGGGTACCACTGAAGCTTTCTTT. Translating it yields CSVDRGTTEAFF. The chain has TRBV29-1 and TRBJ1-1; D remains ambiguous. With 3 bases removed from V and 4 bases from J, the gap between germline ends came to 9 bases. This CDR3 has 12 residues. Per the germline V gene, CDR1 is SQVTM and CDR2 is ANQGSEA.

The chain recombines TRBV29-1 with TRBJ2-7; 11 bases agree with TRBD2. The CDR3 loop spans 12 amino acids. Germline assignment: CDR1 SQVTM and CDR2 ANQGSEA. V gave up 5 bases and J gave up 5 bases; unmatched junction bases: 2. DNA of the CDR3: TGCAGCGTTCTAGCGGGGGGCGACGAGCAGTACTTC. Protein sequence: CSVLAGGDEQYF.

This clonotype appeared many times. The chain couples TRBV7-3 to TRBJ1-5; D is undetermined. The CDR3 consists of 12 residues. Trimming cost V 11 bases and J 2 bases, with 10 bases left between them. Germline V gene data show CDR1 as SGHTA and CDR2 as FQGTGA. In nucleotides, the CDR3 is TGTGCCTCGCGGGAGCGCAATCAGCCCCAGCATTTT. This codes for CASRERNQPQHF.

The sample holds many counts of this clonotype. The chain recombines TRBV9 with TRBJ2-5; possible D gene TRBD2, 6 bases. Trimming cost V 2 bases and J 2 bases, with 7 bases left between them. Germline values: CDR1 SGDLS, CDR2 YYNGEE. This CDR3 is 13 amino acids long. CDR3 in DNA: TGTGCCAGCAGCGTCGGAGGGCAAGAGACCCAGTACTTC. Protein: CASSVGGQETQYF.

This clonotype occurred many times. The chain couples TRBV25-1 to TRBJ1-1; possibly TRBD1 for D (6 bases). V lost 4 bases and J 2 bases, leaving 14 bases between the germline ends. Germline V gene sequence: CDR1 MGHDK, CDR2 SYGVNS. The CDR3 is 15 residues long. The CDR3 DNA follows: TGTGCCAGCAGTGTCCACAGGGACGGCAACACTGAAGCTTTCTTT. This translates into CASSVHRDGNTEAFF.

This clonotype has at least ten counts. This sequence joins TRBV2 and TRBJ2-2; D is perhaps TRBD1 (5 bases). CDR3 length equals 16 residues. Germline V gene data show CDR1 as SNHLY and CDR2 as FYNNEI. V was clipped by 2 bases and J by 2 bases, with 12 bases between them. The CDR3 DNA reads TGTGCCAGCAGTGAATGGCAGGGCAGTAACACCGGGGAGCTGTTTTTT. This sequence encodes CASSEWQGSNTGELFF.

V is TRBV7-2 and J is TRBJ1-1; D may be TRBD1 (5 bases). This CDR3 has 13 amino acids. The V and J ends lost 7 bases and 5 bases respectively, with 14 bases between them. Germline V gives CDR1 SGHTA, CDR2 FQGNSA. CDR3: CASTLGGRTEAFF. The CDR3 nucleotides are TGTGCCAGCACCTTGGGGGGTAGGACTGAAGCTTTCTTT. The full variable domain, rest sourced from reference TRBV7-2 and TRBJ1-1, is GAGVSQSPSNKVTEKGKDVELRCDPISGHTALYWYRQSLGQGLEFLIYFQGNSAPDKSGLPSDRFSAERTGGSVSTLTIQRTQQEDSAVYLCASTLGGRTEAFFGQGTRLTVV.

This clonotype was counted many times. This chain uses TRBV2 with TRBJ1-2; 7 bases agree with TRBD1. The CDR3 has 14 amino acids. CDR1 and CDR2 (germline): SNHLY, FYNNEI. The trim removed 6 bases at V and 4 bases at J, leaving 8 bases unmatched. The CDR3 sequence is CASREAGGAYGYTF. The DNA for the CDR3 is TGTGCCAGCAGGGAGGCAGGGGGGGCCTATGGCTACACCTTC.

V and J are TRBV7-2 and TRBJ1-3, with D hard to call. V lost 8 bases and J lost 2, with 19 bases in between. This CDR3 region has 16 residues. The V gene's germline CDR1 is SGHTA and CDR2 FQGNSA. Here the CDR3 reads CASRKGDRSPGNTIYF. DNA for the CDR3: TGTGCCAGCCGGAAGGGTGATCGCAGCCCTGGAAACACCATATATTTT. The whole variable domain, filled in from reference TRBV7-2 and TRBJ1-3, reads GAGVSQSPSNKVTEKGKDVELRCDPISGHTALYWYRQSLGQGLEFLIYFQGNSAPDKSGLPSDRFSAERTGGSVSTLTIQRTQQEDSAVYLCASRKGDRSPGNTIYFGEGSWLTVV.

CDR3 nucleotides: TGTGCCAGCAGCTTCTGGACAGGGCCCACTGAAGCTTTCTTT. It specifies CASSFWTGPTEAFF. The rearrangement uses TRBV7-9 and TRBJ1-1; 8 positions match TRBD1. Losses at the gene ends were 3 bases for V and 4 bases for J; bases not matched to a gene: 4. The CDR3 contains 14 residues. Germline V gene lookup returns CDR1 SEHNR and CDR2 FQNEAQ (reference sequence).

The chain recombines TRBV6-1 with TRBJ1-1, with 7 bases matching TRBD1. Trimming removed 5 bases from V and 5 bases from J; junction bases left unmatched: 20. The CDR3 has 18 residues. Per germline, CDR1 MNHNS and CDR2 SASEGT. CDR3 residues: CASSRRLGFDRVSTEAFF. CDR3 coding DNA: TGTGCCAGCAGTAGAAGACTGGGGTTCGACAGGGTTTCGACTGAAGCTTTCTTT.

The CDR3 reads CASRPDGLLNQPQHF. CDR3 DNA sequence: TGTGCCAGCAGACCGGACGGACTCCTTAATCAGCCCCAGCATTTT. The chain has TRBV6-5 and TRBJ1-5; no clear D gene. Per germline, CDR1 MNHEY and CDR2 SVGAGI. This CDR3 comprises 15 residues. The V gene lost 6 bases and the J gene lost 4 bases, with 16 bases spanning the gap.

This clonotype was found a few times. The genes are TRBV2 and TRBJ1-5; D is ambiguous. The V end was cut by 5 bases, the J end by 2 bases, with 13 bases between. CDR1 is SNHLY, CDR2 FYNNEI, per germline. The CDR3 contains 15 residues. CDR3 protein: CASSTTERGNQPQHF. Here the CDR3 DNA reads TGTGCCAGCAGTACTACGGAGAGGGGCAATCAGCCCCAGCATTTT.

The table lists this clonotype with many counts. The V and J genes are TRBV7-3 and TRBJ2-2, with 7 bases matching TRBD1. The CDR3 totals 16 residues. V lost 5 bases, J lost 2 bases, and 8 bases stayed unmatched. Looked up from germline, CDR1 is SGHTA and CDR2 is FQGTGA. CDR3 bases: TGTGCCAGCAGCCCCGGGACAGTCGACAACACCGGGGAGCTGTTTTTT. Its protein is CASSPGTVDNTGELFF.

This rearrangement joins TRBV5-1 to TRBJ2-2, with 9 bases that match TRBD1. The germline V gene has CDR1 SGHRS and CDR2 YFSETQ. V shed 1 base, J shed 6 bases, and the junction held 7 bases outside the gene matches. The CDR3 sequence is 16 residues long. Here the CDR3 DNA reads TGCGCCAGCAGCTTGCCTGGGACAGGGAATCCCGGGGAGCTGTTTTTT. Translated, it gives CASSLPGTGNPGELFF.

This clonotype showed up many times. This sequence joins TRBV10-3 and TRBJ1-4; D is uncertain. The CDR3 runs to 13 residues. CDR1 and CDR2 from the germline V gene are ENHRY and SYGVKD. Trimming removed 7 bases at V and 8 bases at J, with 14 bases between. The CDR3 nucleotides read TGTGCCATCACCCCCGTAGAGGGCGAAAAACTGTTTTTT. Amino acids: CAITPVEGEKLFF.